Listed below are T cell receptor beta chains from one sample, sequenced in a study of cytomegalovirus exposure and HLA in healthy donors. This table comes from immunoSEQ multiplex PCR, and its TCRdb copy is limited to in-frame clones, with some not included. The sample lists about 45,000 clones; about three quarters were seen once. Sequenced input: PBMCs. The receptors come from a woman aged 30 to 39 in good health and CMV-seronegative. The CDR3 runs from the conserved cysteine through the conserved F or W. Each record gives: CDR3 length, clone size, D gene, J gene, V gene, CDR3 protein, CDR3 DNA. A D gene is named only where the DNA matches it firmly. Only part of the rows carry a size: once, few, many, or a class if the clone is expanded.

>19|NA|TRBD2|TRBJ2-3|TRBV4-2
CASSQHGTSQGEGTDTQYF
TGTGCCAGCAGCCAACATGGGACTAGCCAGGGGGAGGGCACAGATACGCAGTATTTT
>16|once|NA|TRBJ1-5|TRBV28
CASSFPGLPLGQPQHF
TGTGCCAGCAGTTTTCCGGGACTCCCACTCGGTCAGCCCCAGCATTTT
>14|NA|NA|TRBJ1-4|TRBV6-5
CASGGQSINEKLFF
TGTGCCAGCGGAGGACAGAGTATTAATGAAAAACTGTTTTTT
>14|medium-sized|NA|TRBJ1-5|TRBV6-1
CASSRTEENQPQHF
TGTGCCAGCAGTCGTACGGAGGAAAATCAGCCCCAGCATTTT
>13|NA|NA|TRBJ2-7|TRBV7-6
CASSPGTPYEQYF
TGTGCCAGCAGCCCCGGGACACCTTACGAGCAGTACTTC
>15|once|TRBD1|TRBJ2-3|TRBV11-2
CASSSTGPFTDTQYF
TGTGCCAGCAGCTCGACAGGGCCCTTCACAGATACGCAGTATTTT
>15|NA|TRBD2|TRBJ2-5|TRBV19
CASSKRTSTQETQYF
TGTGCCAGTAGTAAAAGGACTAGCACACAAGAGACCCAGTACTTC
>15|NA|TRBD2|TRBJ2-2|TRBV29-1
CSVQTSGAPTGELFF
TGCAGCGTTCAAACTAGCGGGGCCCCTACCGGGGAGCTGTTTTTT
>14|once|NA|TRBJ1-1|TRBV4-2
CASSQVGGENQAFF
TGTGCCAGCAGCCAAGTCGGGGGTGAAAACCAAGCTTTCTTT
>16|NA|NA|TRBJ2-5|TRBV2
CASGPGQKRIQETQYF
TGTGCCAGCGGTCCTGGACAAAAAAGGATCCAAGAGACCCAGTACTTC
>13|NA|NA|TRBJ2-7|TRBV5-6
CASSPKDWYEQYF
TGTGCCAGCAGCCCTAAGGACTGGTACGAGCAGTACTTC
>18|NA|TRBD1|TRBJ1-1|TRBV11-1
CASSGAGTGVVGKTEAFF
TGTGCCAGCAGCGGAGCCGGGACAGGGGTGGTTGGTAAAACTGAAGCTTTCTTT
>12|NA|NA|TRBJ1-1|TRBV14
CASSQRIDGAFF
TGTGCCAGCAGCCAGCGGATCGACGGAGCTTTCTTT
>17|NA|TRBD2|TRBJ2-2|TRBV30
CAAPGLAGPEGTGELFF
TGTGCCGCACCGGGACTAGCGGGGCCAGAAGGGACCGGGGAGCTGTTTTTT
>15|once|TRBD2|TRBJ2-1|TRBV29-1
CTSLIGTRDYHEQFF
TGCACCTCTCTGATAGGGACGCGGGACTACCATGAGCAGTTCTTC
>14|few|TRBD2|TRBJ2-7|TRBV28
CASSPPSGSYEQYF
TGTGCCAGCAGTCCGCCTAGCGGTTCCTACGAGCAGTACTTC
>14|NA|NA|TRBJ1-5|TRBV27
CASSLGYSNQPQHF
TGTGCCAGCAGTTTGGGCTATAGCAATCAGCCCCAGCATTTT
>15|few|TRBD1|TRBJ1-1|TRBV6-5
CASKRDRFMNTEAFF
TGTGCCAGCAAAAGGGACAGATTCATGAACACTGAAGCTTTCTTT
>17|NA|TRBD2|TRBJ2-2|TRBV30
CAWSVRGAGGDTGELFF
TGTGCCTGGAGTGTACGGGGAGCGGGAGGGGACACCGGGGAGCTGTTTTTT
>15|NA|NA|TRBJ1-2|TRBV30
CAWSDTVQGTDGYTF
TGTGCCTGGAGTGACACGGTTCAGGGAACCGATGGCTACACCTTC
>12|few|NA|TRBJ1-6|TRBV5-5
CASSWSGSPLHF
TGTGCCAGCAGCTGGAGTGGTTCACCCCTCCACTTT
>14|once|NA|TRBJ2-5|TRBV6-6
CASRDMTSQETQYF
TGTGCCAGCAGAGACATGACTAGCCAAGAGACCCAGTACTTC
>15|NA|TRBD2|TRBJ2-1|TRBV15
CATSRDLTSPILEFF
TGTGCCACCAGCAGAGATCTGACTAGCCCAATCCTCGAGTTCTTC
>14|once|NA|TRBJ2-5|TRBV5-1
CASSPGRTEETQYF
TGCGCCAGCAGCCCGGGACGGACAGAAGAGACCCAGTACTTC
>15|NA|TRBD1|TRBJ1-5|TRBV6-5
CASSRTGDSNQPQHF
TGTGCCAGCAGCCGGACAGGGGATAGCAATCAGCCCCAGCATTTT
>12|NA|NA|TRBJ2-7|TRBV30
CAWSVQGYEQYF
TGTGCCTGGAGTGTACAGGGCTACGAGCAGTACTTC
>16|few|NA|TRBJ2-7|TRBV2
CASSEVGWQTVYEQYF
TGTGCCAGCAGTGAAGTAGGGTGGCAGACAGTCTACGAGCAGTACTTC
>13|NA|NA|TRBJ2-7|TRBV12-1
CASSRDRVVEQYF
TGTGCCAGCAGCAGGGACAGGGTAGTCGAGCAGTACTTC
>15|NA|TRBD1|TRBJ2-3|TRBV6-1
CASSERTGTPDTQYF
TGTGCCAGCAGCGAAAGGACAGGGACCCCAGATACGCAGTATTTT
>16|NA|TRBD1|TRBJ2-3|TRBV7-7
CASSLHPTGNTDTQYF
TGTGCCAGCAGCTTACACCCGACAGGGAACACAGATACGCAGTATTTT
>19|NA|TRBD2|TRBJ2-7|TRBV7-8
CASSLASRRGVLRSYEQYF
TGTGCCAGCAGCTTAGCCTCGAGGCGGGGGGTACTTCGTAGCTACGAGCAGTACTTC